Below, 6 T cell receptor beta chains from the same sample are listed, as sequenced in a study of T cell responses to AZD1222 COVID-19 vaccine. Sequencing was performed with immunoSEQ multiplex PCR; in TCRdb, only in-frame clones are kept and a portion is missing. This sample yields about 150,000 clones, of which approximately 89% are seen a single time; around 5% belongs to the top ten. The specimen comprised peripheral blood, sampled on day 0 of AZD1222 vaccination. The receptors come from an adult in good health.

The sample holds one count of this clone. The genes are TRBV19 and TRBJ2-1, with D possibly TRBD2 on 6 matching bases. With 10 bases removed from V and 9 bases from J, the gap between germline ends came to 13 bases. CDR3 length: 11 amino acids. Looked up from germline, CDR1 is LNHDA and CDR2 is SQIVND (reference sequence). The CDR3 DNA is TGTGCCACAGCGACTAGGTTTGAGCAGTTCTTC. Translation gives CATATRFEQFF.

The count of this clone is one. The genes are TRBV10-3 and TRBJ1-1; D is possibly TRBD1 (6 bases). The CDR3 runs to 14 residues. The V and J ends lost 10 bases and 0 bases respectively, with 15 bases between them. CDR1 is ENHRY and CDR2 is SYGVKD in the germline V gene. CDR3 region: CASNRDTLNTEAFF. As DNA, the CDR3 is TGTGCCAGTAACCGGGACACGTTGAACACTGAAGCTTTCTTT.

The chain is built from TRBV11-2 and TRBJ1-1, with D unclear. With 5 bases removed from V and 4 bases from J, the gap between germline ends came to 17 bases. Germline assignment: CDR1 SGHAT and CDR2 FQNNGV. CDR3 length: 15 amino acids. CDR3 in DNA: TGTGCCAGCAGCCCCACGGGTGGGAGGTCCACTGAAGCTTTCTTT. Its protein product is CASSPTGGRSTEAFF. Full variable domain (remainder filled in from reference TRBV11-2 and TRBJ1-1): EAGVAQSPRYKIIEKRQSVAFWCNPISGHATLYWYQQILGQGPKLLIQFQNNGVVDDSQLPKDRFSAERLKGVDSTLKIQPAKLEDSAVYLCASSPTGGRSTEAFFGQGTRLTVV.

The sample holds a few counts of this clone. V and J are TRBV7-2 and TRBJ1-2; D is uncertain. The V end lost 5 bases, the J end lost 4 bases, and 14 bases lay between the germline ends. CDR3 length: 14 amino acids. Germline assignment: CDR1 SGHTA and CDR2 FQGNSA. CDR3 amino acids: CASSRGFPFYGYTF. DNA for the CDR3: TGTGCCAGCAGCCGGGGATTCCCCTTCTATGGCTACACCTTC. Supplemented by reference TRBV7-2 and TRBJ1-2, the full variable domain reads GAGVSQSPSNKVTEKGKDVELRCDPISGHTALYWYRQSLGQGLEFLIYFQGNSAPDKSGLPSDRFSAERTGGSVSTLTIQRTQQEDSAVYLCASSRGFPFYGYTFGSGTRLTVV.

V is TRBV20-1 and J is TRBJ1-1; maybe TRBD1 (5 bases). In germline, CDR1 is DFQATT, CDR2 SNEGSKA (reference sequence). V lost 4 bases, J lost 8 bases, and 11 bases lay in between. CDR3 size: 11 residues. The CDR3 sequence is CSAKRWDEAFF. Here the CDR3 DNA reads TGCAGTGCTAAGCGTTGGGACGAAGCTTTCTTT.

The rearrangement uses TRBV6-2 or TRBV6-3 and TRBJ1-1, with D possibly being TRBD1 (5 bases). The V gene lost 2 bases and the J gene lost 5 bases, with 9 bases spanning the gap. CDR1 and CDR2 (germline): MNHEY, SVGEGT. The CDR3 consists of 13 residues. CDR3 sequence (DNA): TGTGCCAGCAGTTACACCGGGGGGACTGAAGCTTTCTTT. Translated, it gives CASSYTGGTEAFF.